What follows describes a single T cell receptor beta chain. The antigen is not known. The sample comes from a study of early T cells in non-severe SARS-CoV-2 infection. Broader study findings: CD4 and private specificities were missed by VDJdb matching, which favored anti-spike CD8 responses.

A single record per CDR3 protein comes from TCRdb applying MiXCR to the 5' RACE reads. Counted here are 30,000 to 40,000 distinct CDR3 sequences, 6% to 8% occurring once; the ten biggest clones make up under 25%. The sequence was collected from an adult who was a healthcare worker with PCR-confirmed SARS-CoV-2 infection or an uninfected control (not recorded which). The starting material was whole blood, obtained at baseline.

CDR3 sequence: CASSPPGDHYEQYF. CDR3 DNA: TGTGCCAGCAGCCCTCCCGGGGACCACTACGAGCAGTACTTC. The chain recombines TRBV9 with TRBJ2-7; D may match TRBD1 or TRBD2 (5 bases each). Germline CDR1 SGDLS, CDR2 YYNGEE. The CDR3 extends over 14 amino acids. V dropped 4 bases and J dropped 3 bases, with 14 bases sitting between them.